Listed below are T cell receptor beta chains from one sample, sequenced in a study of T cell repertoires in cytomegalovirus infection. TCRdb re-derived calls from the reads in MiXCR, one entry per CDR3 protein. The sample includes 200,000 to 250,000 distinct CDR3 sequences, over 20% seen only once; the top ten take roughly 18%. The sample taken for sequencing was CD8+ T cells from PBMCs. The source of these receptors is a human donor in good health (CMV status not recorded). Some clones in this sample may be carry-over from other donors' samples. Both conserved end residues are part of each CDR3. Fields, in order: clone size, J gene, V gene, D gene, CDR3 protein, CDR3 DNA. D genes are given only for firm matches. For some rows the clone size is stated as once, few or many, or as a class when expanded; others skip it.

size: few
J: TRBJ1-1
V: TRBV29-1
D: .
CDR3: CSVESGAGETEAFF
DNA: TGCAGCGTAGAGTCAGGGGCCGGGGAGACTGAAGCTTTCTTT

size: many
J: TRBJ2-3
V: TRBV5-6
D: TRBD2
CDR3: CASSSLAGNTDTQYF
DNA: TGTGCCAGCAGCTCCCTAGCGGGGAACACGGATACGCAGTATTTT

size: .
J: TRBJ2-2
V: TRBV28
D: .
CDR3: CASSLPTGSGPFTNTGELFF
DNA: TGTGCCAGCAGTTTACCCACCGGTTCAGGGCCCTTCACCAACACCGGGGAGCTGTTTTTT

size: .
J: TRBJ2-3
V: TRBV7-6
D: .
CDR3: CASSHGSTTDTQYF
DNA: TGTGCCAGCAGCCACGGTTCTACCACAGATACGCAGTATTTT

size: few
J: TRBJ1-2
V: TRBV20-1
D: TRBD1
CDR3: CSGQQGAGGYTF
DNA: TGCAGTGGACAACAGGGGGCCGGTGGCTACACCTTC

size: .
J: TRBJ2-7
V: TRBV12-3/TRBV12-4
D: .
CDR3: CASSLGWSENYEQYF
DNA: TGTGCCAGCAGTTTAGGTTGGTCGGAGAACTACGAGCAGTACTTC

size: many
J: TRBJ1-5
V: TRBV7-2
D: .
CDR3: CASSLETGSLQPQHF
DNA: TGTGCCAGCAGCTTAGAGACAGGATCTCTTCAGCCCCAGCATTTT

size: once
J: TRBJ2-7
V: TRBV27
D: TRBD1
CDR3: CASSPGTGRLEQYF
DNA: TGTGCCAGCAGTCCTGGGACAGGGCGACTCGAGCAGTACTTC

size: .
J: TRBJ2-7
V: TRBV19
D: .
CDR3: CASSRNGYEQYF
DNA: TGTGCCAGTAGTAGGAACGGCTACGAGCAGTACTTC

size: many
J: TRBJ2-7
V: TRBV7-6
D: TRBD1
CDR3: CASSAGTGAYEQYF
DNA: TGTGCCAGCAGCGCCGGGACAGGAGCCTACGAGCAGTACTTC

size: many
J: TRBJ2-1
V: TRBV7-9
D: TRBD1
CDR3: CASSPWDSYNEQFF
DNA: TGTGCCAGCAGCCCTTGGGACAGTTACAATGAGCAGTTCTTC

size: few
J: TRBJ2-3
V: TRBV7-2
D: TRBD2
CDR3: CASSLLSGTITDTQYF
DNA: TGTGCCAGCAGCTTACTCAGCGGGACGATTACAGATACGCAGTATTTT

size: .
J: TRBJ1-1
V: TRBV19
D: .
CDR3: CASSIGQYTEAFF
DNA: TGTGCCAGTAGTATCGGCCAGTACACTGAAGCTTTCTTT

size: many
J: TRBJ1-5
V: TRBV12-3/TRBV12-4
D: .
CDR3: CASSAGGEYSNQPQHF
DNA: TGTGCCAGCAGTGCCGGAGGGGAATATAGCAATCAGCCCCAGCATTTT

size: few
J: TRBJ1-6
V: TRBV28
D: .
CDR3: CASSLAWAGVNLHF
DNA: TGTGCCAGCAGTTTAGCGTGGGCAGGGGTGAACCTCCACTTT

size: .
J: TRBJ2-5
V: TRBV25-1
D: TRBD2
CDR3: CASSSRTSQETQYF
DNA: TGTGCCAGCAGTTCACGGACTAGCCAAGAGACCCAGTACTTC

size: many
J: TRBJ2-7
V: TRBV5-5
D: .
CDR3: CASSLGGGTYEQYF
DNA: TGTGCCAGCAGCTTGGGGGGCGGGACCTACGAGCAGTACTTC

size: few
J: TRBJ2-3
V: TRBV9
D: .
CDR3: CASSGDTQYF
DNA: TGTGCCAGCAGCGGAGATACGCAGTATTTT

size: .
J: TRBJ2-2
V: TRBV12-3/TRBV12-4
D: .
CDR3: CASGVGTGELFF
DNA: TGTGCCAGCGGGGTGGGCACCGGGGAGCTGTTTTTT

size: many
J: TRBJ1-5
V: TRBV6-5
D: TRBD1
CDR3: CASSYGTGIQPQHF
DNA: TGTGCCAGCAGTTATGGGACAGGGATTCAGCCCCAGCATTTT

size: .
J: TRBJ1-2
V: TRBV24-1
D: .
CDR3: CATSDVGGGAYGYTF
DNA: TGTGCCACCAGTGACGTCGGCGGCGGGGCCTATGGCTACACCTTC

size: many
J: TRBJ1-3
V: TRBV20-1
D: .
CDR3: CSANEGIGNTIYF
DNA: TGCAGTGCTAATGAGGGCATTGGAAACACCATATATTTT

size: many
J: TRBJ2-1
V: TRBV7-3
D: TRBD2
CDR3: CASSPAGDNEQFF
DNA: TGTGCCAGCAGCCCAGCGGGGGACAATGAGCAGTTCTTC